Described below is a single T cell receptor (beta chain) sequence and its context. Produced via immunoSEQ multiplex PCR; TCRdb's table is partial and in-frame only. The table lists a few hundred thousand clones, about 93% of them singletons, with 6% to 7% in the top ten. In germline, CDR1 is LGHDT, CDR2 YNNKEL (reference sequence). V was clipped by 0 bases and J by 7 bases, with 13 bases between them. The CDR3 consists of 15 residues. The data were obtained in a study of control samples from healthy donors and cancer patients. This clonotype was sampled from a man aged 40-50 years with head and neck cancer. The chain is built from TRBV3-1 (or the pseudogene TRBV3-2) and TRBJ2-1, with D unclear. Sequencing was performed on PBMCs. The DNA for the CDR3 is TGTGCCAGCAGCCAAGAACCCCAAGGATTAAATGAGCAGTTCTTC. This sequence encodes CASSQEPQGLNEQFF.